The T cell receptor beta chain under discussion was sequenced for a study of T cell changes during pregnancy in multiple sclerosis. TCRdb keeps only in-frame clones here, not all; method: immunoSEQ multiplex PCR. This sample has some 45,000 clones, with more than 85% found just once. This receptor was taken from a female donor in good health, enrolled as a control in a pregnancy study. The specimen was CD4+ T cells from peripheral blood mononuclear cells, collected after pregnancy.

In DNA form, the CDR3 reads TGTGCCAGTAGTACCGGCCGAGGGACCTACGAGCAGTACTTC. It is translated as CASSTGRGTYEQYF. The chain is built from TRBV19 and TRBJ2-7, with D possibly being TRBD2 (5 bases). The germline V gene encodes CDR1 LNHDA and CDR2 SQIVND (reference sequence). CDR3 length equals 14 residues. Trimming left V 4 bases short and J 2 bases short, with 12 bases between.